Below are 32 T cell receptor beta chains sequenced from a single sample in a study of cytomegalovirus exposure and HLA in healthy donors. 60 Vbeta and 13 Jbeta primers were used in PCR. Profiled with immunoSEQ multiplex PCR; TCRdb holds only in-frame clones, not every one. The repertoire includes about 140,000 clones, less than 85% of them detected once, and around 10% sits in the top ten. The sequencing input was PBMCs. The source is a woman aged 50 to 65 in good health and CMV-seropositive.

This clone showed up just a few times. The chain combines TRBV2 with TRBJ2-1; D is perhaps TRBD2 (7 bases). Trimming pared 6 bases from V and 7 bases from J, leaving 16 bases between. Germline CDR1 SNHLY, CDR2 FYNNEI. The CDR3 is 14 residues long. For the CDR3, the DNA is TGTGCCAGCAGGGGTGGGGGGGGCTTGAATGAGCAGTTCTTC. Its translation: CASRGGGGLNEQFF.

This clone was detected only once. The genes are TRBV6-1 and TRBJ2-7; 9 positions match TRBD1. This CDR3 is 14 amino acids long. The germline gives CDR1 MNHNS, CDR2 SASEGT. The ends lost 6 bases at V and 2 bases at J; junction bases unmatched: 5. DNA for the CDR3: TGTGCCAGCAGATGGGACAGGGAGCCCTACGAGCAGTACTTC. Encoded protein: CASRWDREPYEQYF.

V is TRBV5-6 and J is TRBJ1-2, with 7 nucleotides matching TRBD1. Germline V gene data show CDR1 as SGHDT and CDR2 as YYEEEE. The CDR3 has 15 amino acids. The ends lost 7 bases at V and 4 bases at J; junction bases unmatched: 13. CDR3 nucleotides: TGTGCCAGCCTTGGATTATCAGGGGGTTCCTATGGCTACACCTTC. Amino acids: CASLGLSGGSYGYTF.

This chain links TRBV10-3 with TRBJ1-1; 8 bases are a match to TRBD1. After removal of 5 bases from V and 3 bases from J, the junction contained 2 bases not matched to a gene. Germline CDR1 ENHRY, CDR2 SYGVKD. The length of the CDR3 is 13 residues. The CDR3 DNA follows: TGTGCCATCAGTCCGACAGGGGACACTGAAGCTTTCTTT. It yields the protein CAISPTGDTEAFF.

A word on this clone: A read error may account for a junction end that differs from germline. V gene TRBV19 combines with J gene TRBJ2-4; D is uncertain. CDR1 is LNHDA, CDR2 SQIVND, per germline (reference sequence). The CDR3 extends over 14 amino acids. The CDR3 protein is CASSLDFPKNIQYF. Here the CDR3 DNA reads TGTGCCAGTAGTCTAGACTTCCCGAAAAACATTCAGTACTTC.

This chain joins TRBV28 and TRBJ2-3; 8 positions match TRBD2. The germline V gene has CDR1 MDHEN and CDR2 SYDVKM. V trimming: 4 bases; J trimming: 0 bases; junction bases outside the gene matches: 3. The CDR3 has 15 residues. As DNA, the CDR3 is TGTGCCAGCAGTTCGCAGCGGGGGAGCACAGATACGCAGTATTTT. This encodes CASSSQRGSTDTQYF.

The chain recombines TRBV5-4 with TRBJ2-7; 10 nucleotides align to TRBD2. This CDR3 has 16 amino acids. With 5 bases clipped from V and 4 bases from J, the junction kept 12 bases outside the gene matches. The V gene's germline CDR1 is SGHNT and CDR2 YYREEE (reference sequence). The CDR3 DNA is TGTGCCAGCAGTGCGGGTTCTAGCGGGGGACTTTACGAGCAGTACTTC. Its translation: CASSAGSSGGLYEQYF.

A note on this clone: The junction shows a germline mismatch at one end, possibly a read error. This chain uses TRBV30 with TRBJ1-3; D gene unclear. Germline-derived CDR1 and CDR2 are GTSNPN and SVGIG (reference sequence). CDR3 length: 18 amino acids. The CDR3 protein is CTWRPPLGRSFSGNTIYF. CDR3 DNA sequence: TGTACCTGGAGGCCCCCCTTGGGCAGATCCTTCTCTGGAAACACCATATATTTT.

This chain links TRBV15 with TRBJ2-7, with D hard to call. The CDR3 contains 16 residues. Trimming left V 0 bases short and J 5 bases short, with 17 bases between. CDR1 and CDR2 from the germline V gene are LNHNV and YYDKDF (reference sequence). The CDR3 sequence: CATSREQILYFDEQYF. CDR3 DNA sequence: TGTGCCACCAGCAGAGAACAGATTCTTTATTTCGACGAGCAGTACTTC.

The chain has TRBV7-9 and TRBJ2-3; TRBD2 agrees at 9 bases. Trimming removed 4 bases from V and 5 bases from J; junction bases left unmatched: 13. The length of the CDR3 is 17 residues. Germline CDR1 reads SEHNR; CDR2 reads FQNEAQ (reference sequence). The CDR3 here is CASSWGVAGAHGDTQYF. The CDR3 DNA reads TGTGCCAGCAGCTGGGGGGTAGCGGGGGCTCATGGAGATACGCAGTATTTT.

The CDR3 is CASSIGQSGDTQYF. DNA of the CDR3: TGTGCCAGTAGTATTGGGCAGTCGGGGGATACGCAGTATTTT. The rearrangement uses TRBV19 and TRBJ2-3; D perhaps matches TRBD2 (5 bases). The germline gives CDR1 LNHDA, CDR2 SQIVND (reference sequence). CDR3 size: 14 residues. V dropped 3 bases and J dropped 6 bases, with 13 bases sitting between them.

This clone showed up just once. The chain uses TRBV4-3 and TRBJ2-3; 7 nucleotides match TRBD2. The germline gives CDR1 LGHNA, CDR2 YSLEER. With 1 base clipped from V and 2 bases from J, the junction kept 3 bases outside the gene matches. The CDR3 consists of 15 residues. This CDR3 is CASSQGTRYTDTQYF. The CDR3 DNA reads TGCGCCAGCAGCCAAGGGACTAGGTACACAGATACGCAGTATTTT.

The gene calls are TRBV28 and TRBJ1-1, with D maybe TRBD1 (6 bases). Germline assignment: CDR1 MDHEN and CDR2 SYDVKM. The CDR3 extends over 14 amino acids. V was pared by 3 bases and J by 4 bases, with 12 bases between. DNA for the CDR3: TGTGCCAGCAGTTTGTACACAGGGAGCACTGAAGCTTTCTTT. Amino acids: CASSLYTGSTEAFF.

The V call is TRBV27, the J call TRBJ2-3, with 9 nucleotides matching TRBD2. CDR1 and CDR2 from the germline V gene are MNHEY and SMNVEV (reference sequence). V dropped 5 bases and J dropped 0; count of bases not matched to a gene: 3. This CDR3 spans 15 amino acids. The CDR3 DNA reads as TGTGCCAGCAGTACGCGGGGGGGAAGCACAGATACGCAGTATTTT. Its translation: CASSTRGGSTDTQYF.

This clone was observed a few times. The J gene is TRBJ2-3, the V gene TRBV21-1; whether TRBD2, the table's D call, matches the DNA was not checked. TRBV21-1 is a pseudogene. The CDR3 runs 18 residues. CDR3: CARKQGTGGGVSTDTQYF. CDR3 nucleotides: TGTGCCAGAAAACAGGGGACGGGAGGGGGGGTAAGCACAGATACGCAGTATTTT.

The chain combines TRBV27 with TRBJ2-1; TRBD2 matches 8 bases. Unmatched junction bases numbered 11, after V lost 0 bases and J lost 13 bases. Germline V gene lookup returns CDR1 MNHEY and CDR2 SMNVEV (reference sequence). The CDR3 is 15 amino acids. The CDR3 is CASSLSGGAGGFQFF. For the CDR3, the DNA is TGTGCCAGCAGTTTATCGGGAGGCGCGGGGGGATTCCAGTTCTTC.

The V gene is TRBV7-9, the J gene TRBJ2-7; 8 nucleotides line up with TRBD1. V was clipped by 5 bases and J by 5 bases; unmatched bases: 8. This CDR3 contains 14 residues. CDR1 is SEHNR, CDR2 FQNEAQ, per germline (reference sequence). This chain's CDR3 is CASSPWTGQDEQYF. The CDR3 DNA reads as TGTGCCAGCAGCCCTTGGACAGGGCAGGACGAGCAGTACTTC.

The chain joins TRBV28 to TRBJ1-4; 7 bases align to TRBD1. Germline lookup yields CDR1 MDHEN and CDR2 SYDVKM. CDR3 length equals 14 residues. Losses at the gene ends were 4 bases for V and 7 bases for J; bases not matched to a gene: 6. As DNA, the CDR3 is TGTGCCAGCAGTTCCCCCGGGACAGCTGAAAAACTGTTTTTT. Its translation is CASSSPGTAEKLFF. Using reference TRBV28 and TRBJ1-4 for the parts outside the CDR3, the full variable domain is DVKVTQSSRYLVKRTGEKVFLECVQDMDHENMFWYRQDPGLGLRLIYFSYDVKMKEKGDIPEGYSVSREKKERFSLILESASTNQTSMYLCASSSPGTAEKLFFGSGTQLSVL.

The chain couples TRBV5-1 to TRBJ2-3, with a tentative D call TRBD2 (7 bases). V was pared by 3 bases and J by 2 bases, with 10 bases between. This CDR3 region has 14 residues. Germline V gives CDR1 SGHRS, CDR2 YFSETQ. Written as DNA, the CDR3 is TGCGCCAGCAGCTCGGCGGGGGCCACAGATACGCAGTATTTT. Amino acid sequence: CASSSAGATDTQYF.

The chain joins TRBV6-1 to TRBJ1-5; 9 positions match TRBD1. The germline CDR1 and CDR2 sequences are MNHNS and SASEGT. V trimming: 3 bases; J trimming: 9 bases; junction bases outside the gene matches: 6. The CDR3 sequence is 14 residues long. The CDR3 nucleotides read TGTGCCAGCAGTGACCGACAGGGGGGGCCGCCCCAGCATTTT. This translates into CASSDRQGGPPQHF.

CDR3 loop: CASSLAVPRGNQPQHF. CDR3 nucleotide sequence: TGTGCCAGCAGCTTAGCGGTACCCCGAGGGAATCAGCCCCAGCATTTT. The chain recombines TRBV5-8 with TRBJ1-5, with no clear D. Germline V CDR1 and CDR2: SGHTS, YDEGEE. CDR3 length: 16 amino acids. V lost 2 bases and J lost 4, with 16 bases in between.

The chain carries TRBV5-1 and TRBJ2-7; the match to TRBD2 covers 9 bases. CDR1 SGHRS and CDR2 YFSETQ come from the germline V gene. After removal of 0 bases from V and 9 bases from J, the junction contained 7 bases not matched to a gene. This CDR3 has 14 amino acids. For the CDR3, the DNA is TGCGCCAGCAGCTTGGATCTAGCGGGGTGGGGGCAGTACTTC. Translating it yields CASSLDLAGWGQYF.

V usage is TRBV5-4 and J usage is TRBJ1-5; 7 bases are a match to TRBD1. The germline V gene encodes CDR1 SGHNT and CDR2 YYREEE (reference sequence). This CDR3 spans 14 amino acids. V dropped 4 bases and J dropped 7; count of bases not matched to a gene: 8. This CDR3 reads CASSRQGGGQPQHF. The DNA of the CDR3 is TGTGCCAGCAGCAGACAGGGAGGAGGACAGCCCCAGCATTTT.

CDR3 region: CASSGGTGYGYTF. CDR3 coding DNA: TGTGCCAGCAGTGGCGGGACAGGATATGGCTACACCTTC. This rearrangement joins TRBV2 to TRBJ1-2; 8 nucleotides line up with TRBD1. V shed 4 bases and J 5 bases; nucleotides not matched to a gene: 3. Germline V gene lookup returns CDR1 SNHLY and CDR2 FYNNEI. CDR3 size: 13 residues.

CDR3 sequence (DNA): TGTGCCAGTGTTGGCGCGGGGGGAGAGACCCAGTACTTC. Translated: CASVGAGGETQYF. The chain has TRBV28 and TRBJ2-5, with TRBD2 identical over 8 bases. After removal of 9 bases from V and 4 bases from J, the junction contained 7 bases not matched to a gene. Germline assignment: CDR1 MDHEN and CDR2 SYDVKM. This CDR3 region has 13 residues. Drawing the rest from reference TRBV28 and TRBJ2-5, the complete variable domain is DVKVTQSSRYLVKRTGEKVFLECVQDMDHENMFWYRQDPGLGLRLIYFSYDVKMKEKGDIPEGYSVSREKKERFSLILESASTNQTSMYLCASVGAGGETQYFGPGTRLLVL.

Turning to this clone: The sample contains more than one DNA sequence encoding this CDR3. V and J are TRBV20-1 and TRBJ2-7; weak D call: TRBD2 (6 bases). The germline CDR1 and CDR2 sequences are DFQATT and SNEGSKA (reference sequence). The CDR3 covers 11 residues. V gave up 3 bases and J gave up 3 bases, with 6 bases separating them. CDR3 nucleotides: TGCAGTGCTAGGCGGGACTACGAGCAGTACTTC. Amino acid sequence: CSARRDYEQYF.

The chain employs TRBV6-1 and TRBJ1-5; D gene unclear. Deletions cut 8 bases from V and 5 bases from J, with 10 bases between. The germline V gene encodes CDR1 MNHNS and CDR2 SASEGT. The CDR3 is 12 amino acids. The CDR3 here is CASVGEDQPQHF. The DNA of the CDR3 is TGTGCCAGCGTTGGTGAGGATCAGCCCCAGCATTTT.

This clone has a single count. This chain uses TRBV9 with TRBJ1-3; the D gene is possibly TRBD1 (5 bases). Trimming shortened V by 0 bases and J by 1 base, and 5 bases separated the two germline ends. Germline-derived CDR1 and CDR2 are SGDLS and YYNGEE. The CDR3 covers 14 residues. DNA of the CDR3: TGTGCCAGCAGCGTAGAGGGGTCTGGAAACACCATATATTTT. Translated: CASSVEGSGNTIYF.

The chain carries TRBV2 and TRBJ2-1; TRBD1 matches 7 bases. The CDR3 is made up of 15 amino acids. The V and J ends lost 5 bases and 2 bases, in that order; junction bases with no gene match: 6. From germline, CDR1 is SNHLY and CDR2 FYNNEI. The CDR3 here is CASSITGVTYNEQFF. The CDR3 nucleotides read TGTGCCAGCAGTATAACAGGGGTTACCTACAATGAGCAGTTCTTC.

Turning to this clone: This sample also contains other DNA sequences that code for the same CDR3. The chain joins TRBV7-3 to TRBJ2-3, with TRBD2 identical over 12 bases. The ends lost 5 bases at V and 4 bases at J; junction bases unmatched: 4. The CDR3 sequence is 15 residues long. Germline CDR1 is SGHTA and CDR2 is FQGTGA. The CDR3 loop is CASSLGLAGSDTQYF. CDR3 nucleotide sequence: TGTGCCAGCAGCCTAGGACTAGCGGGGTCAGATACGCAGTATTTT.

V gene TRBV10-3 combines with J gene TRBJ1-2; D not resolved. Trimming stripped 2 bases from V and 8 bases from J, with 12 bases between. The germline CDR1 and CDR2 sequences are ENHRY and SYGVKD. This CDR3 comprises 13 residues. CDR3 DNA: TGTGCCATCAGTGAGGGTGGCCGAACCGGCTACACCTTC. Encoded protein: CAISEGGRTGYTF.

The chain employs TRBV5-1 and TRBJ2-3, with 11 bases matching TRBD2. Germline CDR1 is SGHRS and CDR2 is YFSETQ. Germline trimming cut 3 bases from V and 1 base from J; bases unmatched to any gene: 4. The CDR3 consists of 16 residues. Here the CDR3 reads CASSSGTSGRTDTQYF. The CDR3 nucleotides read TGCGCCAGCAGCTCCGGGACTAGCGGCCGCACAGATACGCAGTATTTT.